This T cell receptor beta chain was retrieved from a study of T cells after yellow fever vaccination. It was through 5'RACE template switching that TCR cDNA was made, with a universal primer site and UMIs added. MiXCR was run by TCRdb on the 5' RACE reads, yielding one entry per CDR3 protein. This table holds approximately 260,000 distinct CDR3 sequences, 10% to 15% found once. The sample holds a few counts of this clonotype. The CDR3 is 15 residues long. Trimming removed 6 bases at V and 0 bases at J, with 14 bases between. The TCR comes from a man aged 25 to 40 who received the YFV17D yellow fever vaccine. The source was CD4+ T cells sorted from PBMCs, collected 45 days after the yellow fever booster vaccination. This chain connects TRBV12-3 or TRBV12-4 to TRBJ1-1; tentatively, D is TRBD1 (6 bases). The CDR3 DNA is TGTGCCAGCAGCCTCACCGGGACACTGAACACTGAAGCTTTCTTT. Its translation is CASSLTGTLNTEAFF.